These 32 T cell receptor beta chains came from one sample sequenced in a study of blood T cell repertoires in COVID-19. Measured with immunoSEQ multiplex PCR; TCRdb has only the in-frame clones, and not every one. The data show fewer than 300,000 clones, with roughly 84% seen just once and around 3.2% held by the top ten. Material for sequencing was peripheral blood. These receptors all stem from a woman aged 18 to 35 with acute or convalescent COVID-19.

The chain joins TRBV5-6 to TRBJ1-2, with no clear D. Trimming took off 0 bases at V and 2 bases at J, with 8 bases between the two ends. Germline V lookup: CDR1 SGHDT, CDR2 YYEEEE. The CDR3 is 14 amino acids. The CDR3 DNA follows: TGTGCCAGCAGCTTGGGACAAATGAACTATGGCTACACCTTC. This sequence encodes CASSLGQMNYGYTF.

The rearrangement joins TRBV5-4 to TRBJ2-5, with D perhaps matching TRBD2 (5 bases). The V end was cut by 5 bases, the J end by 4 bases, with 12 bases between. CDR1 is SGHNT and CDR2 is YYREEE in the germline V gene (reference sequence). The CDR3 spans 13 residues. The DNA of the CDR3 is TGTGCCAGCAGTTCTCGGGGTAGAGAGACCCAGTACTTC. It encodes CASSSRGRETQYF.

The rearrangement uses TRBV5-4 and TRBJ1-6; D perhaps matches TRBD1 (6 bases). The CDR3 is made up of 16 amino acids. Germline assignment: CDR1 SGHNT and CDR2 YYREEE (reference sequence). The V and J ends lost 2 bases and 10 bases respectively, with 19 bases between them. The CDR3 sequence is CASSLLKQGLGSPLHF. In DNA form, the CDR3 reads TGTGCCAGCAGCTTATTAAAACAGGGCCTTGGGTCACCCCTCCACTTT.

This clone appeared once. V is TRBV6-2 or TRBV6-3 and J is TRBJ2-5, with TRBD2 identical over 7 bases. Germline V lookup: CDR1 MNHEY, CDR2 SVGEGT. The V and J ends lost 2 bases and 2 bases, in that order; junction bases with no gene match: 2. The CDR3 extends over 14 amino acids. The CDR3: CASSYGLVQETQYF. CDR3 nucleotides: TGTGCCAGCAGTTACGGACTAGTTCAAGAGACCCAGTACTTC.

The gene calls are TRBV5-1 and TRBJ1-1; D is unresolved. Trimming stripped 4 bases from V and 6 bases from J, with 16 bases between. Germline V gives CDR1 SGHRS, CDR2 YFSETQ. This CDR3 is 14 amino acids long. DNA of the CDR3: TGCGCCAGCAGCCCCCACCGGCGGGTGGCTGAAGCTTTCTTT. Translated: CASSPHRRVAEAFF. The variable domain in full, with the rest retrieved from reference TRBV5-1 and TRBJ1-1, is KAGVTQTPRYLIKTRGQQVTLSCSPISGHRSVSWYQQTPGQGLQFLFEYFSETQRNKGNFPGRFSGRQFSNSRSEMNVSTLELGDSALYLCASSPHRRVAEAFFGQGTRLTVV.

This chain joins TRBV2 and TRBJ2-7; TRBD1 matches at 8 bases. The CDR3 sequence is 14 residues long. Germline CDR1 reads SNHLY; CDR2 reads FYNNEI. V was clipped by 1 base and J by 4 bases; unmatched bases: 3. CDR3 DNA sequence: TGTGCCAGCAGTGAAGGCAGGGGGCTGTACGAGCAGTACTTC. Its protein product is CASSEGRGLYEQYF.

The V call is TRBV18, the J call TRBJ2-7, with 9 bases matching TRBD2. Germline-derived CDR1 and CDR2 are KGHSH and LQKENI. The CDR3 totals 13 residues. V shed 8 bases, J shed 2 bases, and the junction held 4 bases outside the gene matches. The CDR3 reads CASGAGGTYEQYF. The CDR3 region has the DNA TGTGCCAGCGGAGCGGGGGGCACCTACGAGCAGTACTTC.

V is TRBV15 and J is TRBJ1-3; no clear D. With 2 bases removed from V and 0 bases from J, the gap between germline ends came to 14 bases. CDR1 LNHNV and CDR2 YYDKDF come from the germline V gene (reference sequence). This CDR3 has 17 amino acids. CDR3 in amino acids: CATSRRAAGYSGNTIYF. The CDR3 nucleotides are TGTGCCACCAGCAGACGGGCTGCGGGGTACTCTGGAAACACCATATATTTT.

This clone has just a few counts. The CDR3 protein is CASSQERASGRETQYF. In nucleotides, the CDR3 is TGTGCCAGCAGCCAAGAGCGGGCTAGCGGGAGGGAGACCCAGTACTTC. This chain links TRBV3-1 (or the pseudogene TRBV3-2) with TRBJ2-5; 11 bases fit TRBD2. The V and J ends lost 0 bases and 5 bases, in that order; junction bases with no gene match: 5. Germline loops: CDR1 LGHDT, CDR2 YNNKEL (reference sequence). CDR3 length equals 16 residues.

The chain carries TRBV30 and TRBJ1-2, with 9 bases matching TRBD1. J gave up 4 bases and V 3 bases, and 9 bases lay outside the gene matches. Germline CDR1 reads GTSNPN; CDR2 reads SVGIG (reference sequence). This CDR3 comprises 15 residues. CDR3 nucleotides: TGTGCCTGGAGAAACAGGGGGCAAGGGGTCTATGGCTACACCTTC. Translation gives CAWRNRGQGVYGYTF.

The chain couples TRBV5-4 to TRBJ1-1; tentative D call: TRBD1 (5 bases). Looked up from germline, CDR1 is SGHNT and CDR2 is YYREEE (reference sequence). This CDR3 has 13 amino acids. V lost 4 bases to trimming and J lost 1 base, with 8 bases between them. CDR3 protein: CASSPGGNTEAFF. DNA of the CDR3: TGTGCCAGCAGCCCCGGGGGGAACACTGAAGCTTTCTTT.

CDR3 DNA: TGTGCCAGCAGCTTGGAAGGAGCCTACGAGCAGTACTTC. It encodes CASSLEGAYEQYF. The chain employs TRBV5-5 and TRBJ2-7; no reliable D call. The CDR3 sequence is 13 residues long. In germline, CDR1 is SGHKS, CDR2 YYEKEE (reference sequence). V lost 0 bases and J lost 2, with 6 bases in between.

The rearrangement links TRBV6-2 or TRBV6-3 to TRBJ1-5, with 10 bases aligning to TRBD1. Per the germline V gene, CDR1 is MNHEY and CDR2 is SVGEGT. The CDR3 sequence is 16 residues long. The J segment lost 0 bases and the V segment lost 5 bases, leaving 4 bases of the junction unmatched. CDR3: CASSPGTGDSNQPQHF. The CDR3 DNA is TGTGCCAGCAGTCCCGGGACAGGGGATAGCAATCAGCCCCAGCATTTT.

The chain is built from TRBV4-3 and TRBJ1-4; 9 nucleotides line up with TRBD1. The J segment lost 4 bases and the V segment lost 3 bases, leaving 15 bases of the junction unmatched. Germline V CDR1 and CDR2: LGHNA, YSLEER. The CDR3 contains 19 residues. The CDR3 DNA follows: TGCGCCAGCAGCCATAGCGCCACCGGGACAGGGAACCTTAATGAAAAACTGTTTTTT. Translating it yields CASSHSATGTGNLNEKLFF.

The rearrangement links TRBV28 to TRBJ1-1, with D possibly matching TRBD1 (5 bases). Germline CDR1 is MDHEN and CDR2 is SYDVKM. V gave up 6 bases and J gave up 4 bases, with 12 bases separating them. The CDR3 runs to 13 residues. The chain's CDR3 is CASRPPGFTEAFF. The DNA of the CDR3 is TGTGCCAGCAGACCGCCAGGGTTCACTGAAGCTTTCTTT.

V is TRBV19 and J is TRBJ1-2, with a tentative D call TRBD1 (6 bases). The CDR3 has 12 amino acids. V dropped 7 bases and J dropped 4 bases, with 10 bases sitting between them. Germline values: CDR1 LNHDA, CDR2 SQIVND (reference sequence). The CDR3 coding sequence is TGTGCCAGTACGAGGGGGGGCTATGGCTACACCTTC. This codes for CASTRGGYGYTF.

This rearrangement joins TRBV4-3 to TRBJ2-7; 7 nucleotides align to TRBD2. There are 16 residues in the CDR3. Trimming removed 0 bases from V and 3 bases from J; junction bases left unmatched: 8. CDR1 is LGHNA, CDR2 YSLEER, per germline. CDR3 in amino acids: CASSQDWVGGGYEQYF. DNA for the CDR3: TGCGCCAGCAGCCAAGATTGGGTGGGCGGGGGCTACGAGCAGTACTTC.

There are a few counts of this clone. The chain couples TRBV18 to TRBJ1-5, with D maybe TRBD1 (5 bases). The CDR3 spans 14 residues. Per germline, CDR1 KGHSH and CDR2 LQKENI. V lost 6 bases, J lost 3 bases, and 12 bases lay in between. The CDR3 sequence: CASSPAGPNQPQHF. CDR3 coding DNA: TGTGCCAGCTCTCCGGCAGGGCCCAATCAGCCCCAGCATTTT.

This chain links TRBV3-1 (or the pseudogene TRBV3-2) with TRBJ2-7, with TRBD2 as a possible D gene (6 bases). This CDR3 is 12 amino acids long. Trimming took 4 bases from V and 5 from J, leaving 9 bases between them. Germline V gene data show CDR1 as LGHDT and CDR2 as YNNKEL (reference sequence). The CDR3 DNA follows: TGTGCCAGCAGCCCGCGGGGCGACGAGCAGTACTTC. It encodes CASSPRGDEQYF.

The chain joins TRBV12-5 to TRBJ2-2; 9 bases are a match to TRBD2. The V segment lost 1 base and the J segment 0 bases; nucleotides outside the gene matches: 0. There are 16 residues in the CDR3. Germline V gene data show CDR1 as LGHNT and CDR2 as FRNRAP. CDR3 residues: CASGLGLAANTGELFF. In nucleotides, the CDR3 is TGTGCTAGTGGTTTGGGACTAGCGGCGAACACCGGGGAGCTGTTTTTT.

CDR3 bases: TGTGCCAGCAGTTGGGGACCAACTTCTAGCGGGAGGCCCTCCTACGAGCAGTACTTC. Amino acids: CASSWGPTSSGRPSYEQYF. The V and J genes are TRBV6-2 or TRBV6-3 and TRBJ2-7; 11 bases are shared with TRBD2. Germline trimming cut 4 bases from V and 0 bases from J; bases unmatched to any gene: 14. Looked up from germline, CDR1 is MNHEY and CDR2 is SVGEGT. CDR3 length: 19 residues.

The chain joins TRBV7-9 to TRBJ1-4, with 7 bases lining up with TRBD1. CDR1 is SEHNR and CDR2 is FQNEAQ in the germline V gene (reference sequence). With 5 bases clipped from V and 3 bases from J, the junction kept 6 bases outside the gene matches. CDR3 size: 15 residues. The CDR3 loop reads CASSTRQGANEKLFF. DNA of the CDR3: TGTGCCAGCAGCACACGACAGGGAGCTAATGAAAAACTGTTTTTT. Complete variable domain (other parts from reference TRBV7-9 and TRBJ1-4): DTGVSQNPRHKITKRGQNVTFRCDPISEHNRLYWYRQTLGQGPEFLTYFQNEAQLEKSRLLSDRFSAERPKGSFSTLEIQRTEQGDSAMYLCASSTRQGANEKLFFGSGTQLSVL.

V gene TRBV18 combines with J gene TRBJ2-6; no clear D gene. The V gene lost 0 bases and the J gene lost 4 bases, with 13 bases spanning the gap. Germline CDR1 reads KGHSH; CDR2 reads LQKENI. The CDR3 has 17 residues. CDR3 region: CASSPPVVGLGANVLTF. CDR3 DNA: TGTGCCAGCTCACCACCGGTGGTTGGCCTCGGGGCCAACGTCCTGACTTTC.

This sequence joins TRBV20-1 and TRBJ2-7; the D is unclear. With 4 bases removed from V and 0 bases from J, the gap between germline ends came to 4 bases. CDR3 length: 11 amino acids. Germline V gene sequence: CDR1 DFQATT, CDR2 SNEGSKA (reference sequence). CDR3 sequence reads: CSATLSYEQYF. The CDR3 region has the DNA TGCAGTGCTACCCTCTCCTACGAGCAGTACTTC.

The chain employs TRBV6-2 or TRBV6-3 and TRBJ1-2, with D perhaps matching TRBD1 (5 bases). CDR3 length: 13 residues. V was pared by 0 bases and J by 8 bases, with 10 bases between. Germline V gene sequence: CDR1 MNHEY, CDR2 SVGEGT. The chain's CDR3 is CASSYSVGEGYTF. CDR3 nucleotides: TGTGCCAGCAGTTACTCTGTAGGGGAAGGCTACACCTTC.

This clone was seen a single time. The V call is TRBV28, the J call TRBJ1-2; maybe TRBD1 (6 bases). The germline V and J ends were trimmed by 2 bases and 5 bases, with 18 bases remaining between them. The germline gives CDR1 MDHEN, CDR2 SYDVKM. The CDR3 is 16 amino acids. In DNA form, the CDR3 reads TGTGCCAGCAGTTTAGGAGGTGGGGGGGCGAGGTATGGCTACACCTTC. It specifies CASSLGGGGARYGYTF.

This clone was detected only once. This chain links TRBV4-1 with TRBJ2-7; weak D call: TRBD1 (5 bases). Germline loops: CDR1 MGHRA, CDR2 YSYEKL. The germline V and J ends were trimmed by 0 bases and 6 bases, with 21 bases remaining between them. The CDR3 is made up of 17 amino acids. CDR3 nucleotides: TGCGCCAGCAGCCAAGATCTTAGGGGAAAGCCCTCGCTCGAGCAGTACTTC. Its protein product is CASSQDLRGKPSLEQYF.

In regard to this clone: This same CDR3 is encoded by further DNA sequences in the sample. The gene calls are TRBV19 and TRBJ2-7, with 10 bases aligning to TRBD2. The V segment lost 5 bases and the J segment 0 bases; nucleotides outside the gene matches: 1. The CDR3 has 14 residues. Germline lookup yields CDR1 LNHDA and CDR2 SQIVND (reference sequence). In DNA, the CDR3 is TGTGCCAGTAGTCCTAGCGGGAGCTCCTACGAGCAGTACTTC. This translates into CASSPSGSSYEQYF.

This chain joins TRBV18 and TRBJ1-2, with D unclear. V lost 3 bases to trimming and J lost 5 bases, with 16 bases between them. CDR3 length: 15 amino acids. CDR1 is KGHSH and CDR2 is LQKENI in the germline V gene. The CDR3 DNA is TGTGCCAGCTCACCCTGGACTTCCAGCCCTTATGGCTACACCTTC. It translates to CASSPWTSSPYGYTF.

V is TRBV29-1 and J is TRBJ2-2; 7 bases fit TRBD2. This CDR3 comprises 15 residues. Germline CDR1 and CDR2: SQVTM and ANQGSEA. V lost 4 bases, J lost 3 bases, and 8 bases stayed unmatched. The CDR3 loop reads CSVVGGSPDTGELFF. CDR3 nucleotides: TGCAGCGTTGTGGGGGGGTCCCCTGACACCGGGGAGCTGTTTTTT.

The V and J genes are TRBV18 and TRBJ2-7; a weak D match, TRBD1 (5 bases). V dropped 3 bases and J dropped 7 bases, with 16 bases sitting between them. Germline loops: CDR1 KGHSH, CDR2 LQKENI. CDR3 length equals 14 residues. CDR3 region: CASSPYTGMREQYF. The CDR3 coding sequence is TGTGCCAGCTCACCGTATACAGGCATGAGGGAGCAGTACTTC.

This chain uses TRBV29-1 with TRBJ1-2; 7 nucleotides match TRBD1. Germline assignment: CDR1 SQVTM and CDR2 ANQGSEA. V was clipped by 4 bases and J by 4 bases; unmatched bases: 9. The CDR3 is made up of 14 amino acids. The CDR3 here is CSVVEAQGTYGYTF. The CDR3 DNA reads as TGCAGCGTTGTCGAAGCACAGGGGACCTATGGCTACACCTTC.